A selection of T cell receptor beta chains follows, all from one sample in a study of blood T cells in healthy people across ages. From the 5' RACE reads, TCRdb called clonotypes with MiXCR, one entry per CDR3 protein. The table lists about a million distinct CDR3 sequences, roughly two fifths of them singletons. Sequencing used blood. Source of these receptors: a man aged 18 to 35 in good health. Both conserved end residues are part of each CDR3. Fields, in order: CDR3 protein, CDR3 DNA, J gene, V gene, D gene, clone size. A D gene is named only where the DNA matches it firmly. Part of the rows lack a size; the others show once, few, many or a class for expanded clones.

CASSQAGRTGHNEQFF	TGTGCCAGCAGCCAAGCTGGGAGGACAGGGCATAATGAGCAGTTCTTC	TRBJ2-1	TRBV14	TRBD1	NA
CASSQGMNQPQHF	TGCGCCAGCAGCCAGGGGATGAATCAGCCCCAGCATTTT	TRBJ1-5	TRBV4-1	NA	few
CASSQVGQTYEQYF	TGTGCCAGCAGCCAAGTTGGACAGACCTACGAGCAGTACTTC	TRBJ2-7	TRBV4-2	NA	NA
CASSSYAGVGNEQFF	TGTGCCAGCAGTTCCTATGCGGGGGTTGGCAATGAGCAGTTCTTC	TRBJ2-1	TRBV12-3/TRBV12-4	TRBD2	NA
CASSWTPVQVGHEQFF	TGTGCCAGCAGCTGGACCCCTGTACAAGTCGGTCATGAGCAGTTCTTC	TRBJ2-1	TRBV7-2	NA	few
CASSDPGQGTEAFF	TGTGCCAGCAGTGACCCCGGACAGGGGACTGAAGCTTTCTTT	TRBJ1-1	TRBV6-1	TRBD1	NA
CASSLAVPGGFFYNEQFF	TGTGCCAGCAGCTTAGCGGTTCCAGGGGGCTTCTTTTACAATGAGCAGTTCTTC	TRBJ2-1	TRBV7-2	TRBD1	many
CASSLEAGGPYNGQFF	TGTGCCAGCAGCTTAGAAGCGGGGGGACCCTACAATGGGCAGTTCTTC	TRBJ2-1	TRBV11-2	TRBD2	NA
CASRRQGVGEKLFF	TGTGCCAGCAGAAGACAGGGGGTTGGTGAAAAACTGTTTTTT	TRBJ1-4	TRBV6-6	TRBD1	NA
CASSPHRGGSTEAFF	TGTGCCAGCAGCCCTCACAGGGGGGGGAGCACTGAAGCTTTCTTT	TRBJ1-1	TRBV7-8	TRBD1	few
CASSRMTGKAFF	TGTGCCAGCAGTAGGATGACGGGCAAAGCTTTCTTT	TRBJ1-1	TRBV25-1	NA	NA
CATSTGVTSGVKETQYF	TGTGCCACCTCAACTGGGGTCACTAGCGGGGTGAAGGAGACCCAGTACTTC	TRBJ2-5	TRBV19	TRBD2	NA
CSVGGPRTDTQYF	TGCAGCGTTGGGGGGCCTCGAACAGATACGCAGTATTTT	TRBJ2-3	TRBV29-1	NA	NA
CASSYRGRNQETQYF	TGTGCCAGCAGCTACAGGGGACGCAACCAAGAGACCCAGTACTTC	TRBJ2-5	TRBV11-2	TRBD1	NA
CSGLADANSPLHF	TGCAGTGGACTTGCGGACGCGAATTCACCCCTCCACTTT	TRBJ1-6	TRBV20-1	NA	NA
CASSFQLGYTQYF	TGTGCCAGCAGTTTCCAACTGGGCTATACGCAGTATTTT	TRBJ2-3	TRBV28	NA	few
CASSSPTRGGNQPQHF	TGTGCCAGCAGTTCCCCTACGAGGGGGGGTAATCAGCCCCAGCATTTT	TRBJ1-5	TRBV27	NA	NA
CASSLGQGKDGYTF	TGTGCCAGCAGCTTAGGACAGGGAAAGGATGGCTACACCTTC	TRBJ1-2	TRBV7-2	TRBD1	NA
CSARDPSGGGVYEQYF	TGCAGTGCTAGAGATCCGTCCGGGGGGGGCGTATACGAGCAGTACTTC	TRBJ2-7	TRBV20-1	TRBD2	NA
CASSSKGEGPYEQYF	TGTGCCAGCAGTTCAAAAGGCGAGGGTCCCTACGAGCAGTACTTC	TRBJ2-7	TRBV28	NA	NA
CSARIVGSLKADTQYF	TGCAGTGCTAGAATCGTGGGGAGTCTTAAAGCAGATACGCAGTATTTT	TRBJ2-3	TRBV20-1	NA	many
CASSLEGGENQPQHF	TGCGCCAGCAGCTTGGAGGGAGGAGAGAATCAGCCCCAGCATTTT	TRBJ1-5	TRBV5-1	NA	NA
CASSLGGESNEQFF	TGTGCCAGCAGTTTAGGTGGGGAATCCAATGAGCAGTTCTTC	TRBJ2-1	TRBV12-3/TRBV12-4	NA	few
CASSLVEGNQPQHF	TGTGCCAGCAGTTTAGTTGAGGGCAATCAGCCCCAGCATTTT	TRBJ1-5	TRBV12-3/TRBV12-4	NA	few
CASGVGGGDNEQFF	TGTGCCAGCGGGGTTGGAGGGGGGGACAATGAGCAGTTCTTC	TRBJ2-1	TRBV9	NA	few
CSARQYLNTEAFF	TGCAGTGCTAGACAGTATTTGAACACTGAAGCTTTCTTT	TRBJ1-1	TRBV20-1	NA	NA
CSTGGGGNQPQHF	TGCAGCACTGGGGGAGGGGGTAATCAGCCCCAGCATTTT	TRBJ1-5	TRBV29-1	NA	few
CANSQDIKANEKLFF	TGTGCCAACAGCCAAGATATCAAAGCGAATGAAAAACTGTTTTTT	TRBJ1-4	TRBV4-2	NA	NA
CASSLLAGSSYNEQYF	TGTGCCAGCAGTCTGCTAGCGGGGAGCTCCTACAATGAGCAGTACTTC	TRBJ2-7	TRBV27	TRBD2	few
CASSLGGEPSYNEQFF	TGTGCCAGCAGCTTAGGGGGGGAGCCCTCCTACAATGAGCAGTTCTTC	TRBJ2-1	TRBV7-2	NA	few
CASSYGGMYNSPLHF	TGTGCCAGCAGTTACGGGGGAATGTATAATTCACCCCTCCACTTT	TRBJ1-6	TRBV6-5	NA	NA
CASRQPADTPSEQYF	TGCGCCAGCAGACAACCCGCGGACACCCCTTCCGAGCAGTACTTC	TRBJ2-7	TRBV5-1	NA	many
CASSYSGRGAYNEQFF	TGTGCCAGCAGTTACTCAGGGCGGGGGGCCTACAATGAGCAGTTCTTC	TRBJ2-1	TRBV6-5	TRBD2	few
CASSPGQGVYPHGYTF	TGTGCCAGCAGTCCGGGACAGGGGGTTTACCCCCATGGCTACACCTTC	TRBJ1-2	TRBV7-9	TRBD1	few
CASSVAGVDEAFF	TGTGCCAGCAGCGTAGCCGGGGTTGATGAAGCTTTCTTT	TRBJ1-1	TRBV9	NA	NA
CASSSQGQLIYGYTF	TGTGCCAGCAGCTCCCAGGGACAGCTTATCTATGGCTACACCTTC	TRBJ1-2	TRBV7-2	TRBD1	NA
CASSQDRANYGYTF	TGTGCCAGCAGCCAGGACAGGGCTAACTATGGCTACACCTTC	TRBJ1-2	TRBV4-3	TRBD1	many
CASSYRDGQETQYF	TGTGCCAGCAGCTACCGGGACGGACAAGAGACCCAGTACTTC	TRBJ2-5	TRBV7-2	NA	few
CASSLARGTGEKLFF	TGTGCCAGCAGCTTGGCCAGGGGCACGGGTGAAAAACTGTTTTTT	TRBJ1-4	TRBV5-6	NA	NA
CASSYAGQKINIQYF	TGCGCCAGCAGCTACGCTGGACAGAAAATAAACATTCAGTACTTC	TRBJ2-4	TRBV4-1	NA	few
CASSKGTQGQFF	TGTGCCAGCAGCAAGGGGACTCAGGGCCAGTTCTTC	TRBJ2-1	TRBV7-2	NA	NA
CASSSVHGNEQFF	TGTGCCAGCAGTTCCGTCCACGGCAATGAGCAGTTCTTC	TRBJ2-1	TRBV28	NA	few